This T cell receptor (beta chain) was sequenced during a study of breast tumors, draining lymph nodes, adjacent tissues. Overall study results and limits: Luminal-like breast cancer showed significantly higher tumor–nontumor repertoire similarity than basal-like.

The lymph nodes were axillary draining lymph nodes from breast cancer patients. Each CDR3 protein is one row after TCRdb ran MiXCR on the multiplex PCR reads. The data show about 110,000 distinct CDR3 sequences, under 40% seen once. This clonotype appeared a few times. Its antigen is unknown. A much larger clone sits a single nucleotide away, making a read error possible. The CDR3 length is 13 residues. J was trimmed by 9 bases and V by 6 bases; bases with no gene match: 8. Germline lookup yields CDR1 LGHDT and CDR2 YNNKEL (reference sequence). This chain links TRBV3-1 with TRBJ1-5, with 7 bases that match TRBD1. Sequencing input: axillary lymph node tissue. This TCR was recovered from a female donor with breast cancer. Some clones in this sample may be carry-over from other donors' samples. CDR3 nucleotide sequence: TGTGCCAGCAGTCGGACAGGACGGCGGCCCCAGCATTTT. Its protein is CASSRTGRRPQHF.